This entry lists 23 T cell receptor beta chains sequenced from one sample in a study of CD8+CD57+ T cells in acquired aplastic anemia. Previously, flow cytometry had revealed CD8+CD57+ cell expansion in the patients chosen for sequencing. TCR beta VDJ and CDR3 were profiled, and genomic DNA was the template. TCRdb recomputed calls from the reads with MiXCR, one row per CDR3 protein. This table has a few hundred thousand distinct CDR3 sequences, roughly 82% appearing once. Sequenced input: sorted CD4+, CD8+, or CD8+CD57+ T cells (not recorded which) from PBMCs. These receptors all come from a human donor with aplastic anemia.

Concerning this clonotype itself: The CDR3 does not close with the conserved phenylalanine or tryptophan, likely indicating a read error. V gene TRBV7-3 combines with J gene TRBJ2-3, with TRBD2 as a possible D gene (5 bases). The CDR3 loop spans 13 amino acids. Germline V gene data show CDR1 as SGHTA and CDR2 as FQGTGA. For the CDR3, the DNA is TGTGCCAGCGGCTACGCGGGCACAGAGACGCAGTATATT. Translating gives CASGYAGTETQYI.

The chain combines TRBV20-1 with TRBJ2-7; D remains ambiguous. There are 13 residues in the CDR3. The V gene lost 3 bases and the J gene lost 0 bases, with 9 bases spanning the gap. Germline V gene sequence: CDR1 DFQATT, CDR2 SNEGSKA (reference sequence). The CDR3 region has the DNA TGCAGTGCTAGCGGTAGGGTCTCCTACGAGCAGTACTTC. Amino acid sequence: CSASGRVSYEQYF.

Points on this clonotype: The junction departs from the called germline gene at one end, perhaps through a read error. This chain uses TRBV7-2 with TRBJ2-7; TRBD2 is a possible D gene (6 bases). The length of the CDR3 is 15 residues. The germline V gene has CDR1 SGHTA and CDR2 FQGNSA. DNA for the CDR3: TGTGCCAGCAGCTTAGCGGGAGGCCTGGCTACCCAGCATTACTTC. Its translation: CASSLAGGLATQHYF.

This clonotype was seen a single time. This chain links TRBV7-8 with TRBJ2-1; D might be TRBD2 (6 bases). With 0 bases removed from V and 13 bases from J, the gap between germline ends came to 22 bases. This CDR3 region has 16 residues. Germline CDR1 and CDR2: SGHVS and FQNEAQ. CDR3 nucleotides: TGTGCCAGCAGCTTAGCGGGAGGCGGCGATAGCGAGGATCAGTTCTTC. It codes for CASSLAGGGDSEDQFF.

This clonotype was recorded only once. The chain has TRBV2 and TRBJ2-7, with D possibly being TRBD2 (5 bases). The CDR3 is made up of 13 amino acids. The V gene lost 8 bases and the J gene lost 4 bases, with 15 bases spanning the gap. The germline gives CDR1 SNHLY, CDR2 FYNNEI. The CDR3 is CASHIGLAYEQYF. The CDR3 DNA sequence: TGTGCCAGCCATATCGGACTCGCATACGAGCAGTACTTC.

This clonotype was detected once. Sequence at one end of the junction differs from germline and may be a read error. The chain carries TRBV7-9 and TRBJ2-3, with D uncertain. The germline CDR1 and CDR2 sequences are SEHNR and FQNEAQ (reference sequence). The CDR3 is 13 amino acids. This CDR3 is CASGVEANDTPFF. The CDR3 DNA reads as TGTGCCAGCGGGGTCGAGGCAAACGATACACCGTTTTTT.

A note on this clonotype: Likely a read error: the CDR3 ends without its conserved phenylalanine or tryptophan. The DNA is omitted, as the CDR3 cannot be located on it reliably, and the CDR3 follows TCRdb's listing. The chain links TRBV10-3 to TRBJ1-5. Counting both end residues, the CDR3 totals 15 amino acids. Germline V gene data show CDR1 as ENHRY and CDR2 as SYGVKD. CDR3 region: CAISEASGEQINEKL.

The chain couples TRBV7-9 to TRBJ1-1; D may be TRBD1 (5 bases). V lost 1 base to trimming and J lost 5 bases, with 14 bases between them. This CDR3 has 15 residues. The germline CDR1 and CDR2 sequences are SEHNR and FQNEAQ (reference sequence). CDR3 bases: TGTGCCAGCAGCTTAGAGCGGACACGCGATACTGAAGCTTTCTTT. Amino acid sequence: CASSLERTRDTEAFF.

On this clonotype itself: A junction end diverges from the germline sequence, so it may reflect a read error. This chain joins TRBV7-8 and TRBJ1-2, with D uncertain. The CDR3 has 14 amino acids. CDR1 is SGHVS, CDR2 FQNEAQ, per germline. CDR3 sequence reads: CASSLAEGPDPQYF. The CDR3 DNA reads TGTGCCAGCAGCTTAGCGGAGGGTCCCGATCCGCAGTATTTC.

This clonotype was detected many times. V is TRBV11-3 and J is TRBJ2-5, with 7 bases aligning to TRBD1. Germline-derived CDR1 and CDR2 are SGHNT and YENEEA. There are 16 residues in the CDR3. Germline trimming cut 0 bases from V and 3 bases from J; bases unmatched to any gene: 7. This chain's CDR3 is CASSLDLTGTKETQYF. CDR3 bases: TGTGCCAGCAGCTTAGATCTGACAGGGACAAAAGAGACCCAGTACTTC.

With respect to this clonotype: Relative to the germline gene, one junction end is altered; a read error may explain this. V is TRBV5-6 and J is TRBJ2-5; D remains ambiguous. The CDR3 covers 12 residues. CDR1 is SGHDT, CDR2 YYEEEE, per germline. The CDR3 sequence is CAGSWDRETQYF. Written as DNA, the CDR3 is TGTGCCGGCAGCTGGGATAGGGAGACCCAGTACTTC.

This clonotype was recorded only once. The chain has TRBV9 and TRBJ2-3, with D perhaps matching TRBD1 or TRBD2 (5 bases each). This CDR3 region has 14 residues. With 5 bases removed from V and 8 bases from J, the gap between germline ends came to 18 bases. Germline V gene lookup returns CDR1 SGDLS and CDR2 YYNGEE. The DNA for the CDR3 is TGTGCCAGCAGTTTATGGGGGAGAGCCGGTACGCAGTATTTT. It encodes CASSLWGRAGTQYF.

This chain uses TRBV5-6 with TRBJ2-7; D unresolved. The CDR3 has 12 residues. Germline V gene lookup returns CDR1 SGHDT and CDR2 YYEEEE. The V end was cut by 1 base, the J end by 5 bases, with 7 bases between. The CDR3: CASSLQWDEQYF. CDR3 coding DNA: TGTGCCAGCAGCTTGCAGTGGGACGAGCAGTACTTC.

This clonotype has a handful of counts. In DNA form, the CDR3 reads TGTGCCAGCAGCCATGGCTCCAGCCAAGAGACCCAGTACTTC. Encoded protein: CASSHGSSQETQYF. The chain uses TRBV13 and TRBJ2-5; D is ambiguous. Looked up from germline, CDR1 is PRHDT and CDR2 is FYEKMQ (reference sequence). V dropped 5 bases and J dropped 1 base, with 11 bases sitting between them. The CDR3 loop spans 14 amino acids. Drawing the rest from reference TRBV13 and TRBJ2-5, the complete variable domain is AAGVIQSPRHLIKEKRETATLKCYPIPRHDTVYWYQQGPGQDPQFLISFYEKMQSDKGSIPDRFSAQQFSDYHSELNMSSLELGDSALYFCASSHGSSQETQYFGPGTRLLVL.

This chain connects TRBV7-3 to TRBJ2-1, with D possibly TRBD2 on 5 matching bases. Germline V CDR1 and CDR2: SGHTA, FQGTGA. The CDR3 is 16 amino acids. V was clipped by 4 bases and J by 13 bases, with 26 bases between them. CDR3 region: CASSSHRSGEAYVQFF. DNA of the CDR3: TGTGCCAGCAGCTCCCATAGAAGCGGTGAAGCTTATGTTCAGTTCTTC.

On this clonotype itself: A junction boundary mismatches the germline segment, possibly from a read error. V is TRBV5-1 and J is TRBJ2-1; possibly TRBD1 for D (5 bases). The germline V gene has CDR1 SGHRS and CDR2 YFSETQ. CDR3 length: 11 residues. In DNA form, the CDR3 reads TGTGCCAGCAGCTGGGGCGATATGCAGATCTTC. Encoded protein: CASSWGDMQIF. The full variable domain, in which reference TRBV5-1 and TRBJ2-1 provide the parts outside the CDR3, is KAGVTQTPRYLIKTRGQQVTLSCSPISGHRSVSWYQQTPGQGLQFLFEYFSETQRNKGNFPGRFSGRQFSNSRSEMNVSTLELGDSALYLCASSWGDMQIFGPGTRLTVL.

About this clonotype itself: This could be a read error, since a much larger clone is one nucleotide away. V usage is TRBV7-9 and J usage is TRBJ1-5; D may be TRBD1 (5 bases). Looked up from germline, CDR1 is SEHNR and CDR2 is FQNEAQ (reference sequence). The CDR3 is 15 amino acids. Trimming stripped 5 bases from V and 14 bases from J, with 25 bases between. Here the CDR3 reads CASSIQRSGGSDEHF. Here the CDR3 DNA reads TGTGCCAGCAGCATTCAAAGAAGCGGGGGGAGCGATGAGCATTTT.

In regard to this clonotype: One end of the junction fails to match germline, which may point to a read error. The chain employs TRBV2 and TRBJ1-1; D unclear. This CDR3 has 14 amino acids. Looked up from germline, CDR1 is SNHLY and CDR2 is FYNNEI. CDR3 sequence (DNA): TGTGCCAGCGGGGAAGGGCGCACAGATACGCAATATTTTTTT. Residues: CASGEGRTDTQYFF.

As to this clonotype: The limits of the CDR3 on the DNA are not certain, so only TCRdb's listed CDR3 is given. J is TRBJ2-3 and V is TRBV9; the table's D gene call, TRBD2, was not cross checked with the DNA. Per the germline V gene, CDR1 is SGDLS and CDR2 is YYNGEE. The CDR3 adds up to 14 amino acids, both ends counted. The CDR3 loop is CASSVASGSYTSHF.

The chain recombines TRBV7-8 with TRBJ1-1; D possibly corresponds to TRBD1 (5 bases). This CDR3 contains 17 residues. Germline V gene data show CDR1 as SGHVS and CDR2 as FQNEAQ. Trimming took off 1 base at V and 7 bases at J, with 22 bases between the two ends. For the CDR3, the DNA is TGTGCCAGCAGCTTAGGGGGACGACACGATACGCAGTATGAAGCTTTCTTT. Translated, it gives CASSLGGRHDTQYEAFF.

In the case of this clonotype: Being one base from a much bigger clone, this may be a read error. The conserved closing phenylalanine or tryptophan is absent in this CDR3, likely reflecting a read error. It is unclear where the CDR3 begins or ends on the DNA, so no DNA is shown, and the CDR3 is as TCRdb lists it. The CDR3 sequence: CASGDGGTDTQYFRSG. V and J are TRBV2 and TRBJ2-1; TRBD1, the table's D call, was not compared with the DNA. CDR1 and CDR2 from the germline V gene are SNHLY and FYNNEI. The CDR3 is 16 amino acids long, termini counted.

The chain combines TRBV7-8 with TRBJ2-7; 7 bases map to TRBD2. Germline trimming cut 5 bases from V and 9 bases from J; bases unmatched to any gene: 13. CDR3 length: 14 residues. CDR1 SGHVS and CDR2 FQNEAQ come from the germline V gene. The CDR3 DNA is TGTGCCAGCAGCCTAGAGGGAGGGACCTATACGCAGTACTTC. It encodes CASSLEGGTYTQYF.

The V call is TRBV6-4, the J call TRBJ2-3; D is unclear. Germline CDR1 reads MRHNA; CDR2 reads SNTAGT. There are 13 residues in the CDR3. V gave up 5 bases and J gave up 6 bases, with 12 bases separating them. The CDR3 here is CASSFGKTDTQYF. CDR3 coding DNA: TGTGCCAGCAGTTTTGGGAAAACGGATACGCAGTATTTT.